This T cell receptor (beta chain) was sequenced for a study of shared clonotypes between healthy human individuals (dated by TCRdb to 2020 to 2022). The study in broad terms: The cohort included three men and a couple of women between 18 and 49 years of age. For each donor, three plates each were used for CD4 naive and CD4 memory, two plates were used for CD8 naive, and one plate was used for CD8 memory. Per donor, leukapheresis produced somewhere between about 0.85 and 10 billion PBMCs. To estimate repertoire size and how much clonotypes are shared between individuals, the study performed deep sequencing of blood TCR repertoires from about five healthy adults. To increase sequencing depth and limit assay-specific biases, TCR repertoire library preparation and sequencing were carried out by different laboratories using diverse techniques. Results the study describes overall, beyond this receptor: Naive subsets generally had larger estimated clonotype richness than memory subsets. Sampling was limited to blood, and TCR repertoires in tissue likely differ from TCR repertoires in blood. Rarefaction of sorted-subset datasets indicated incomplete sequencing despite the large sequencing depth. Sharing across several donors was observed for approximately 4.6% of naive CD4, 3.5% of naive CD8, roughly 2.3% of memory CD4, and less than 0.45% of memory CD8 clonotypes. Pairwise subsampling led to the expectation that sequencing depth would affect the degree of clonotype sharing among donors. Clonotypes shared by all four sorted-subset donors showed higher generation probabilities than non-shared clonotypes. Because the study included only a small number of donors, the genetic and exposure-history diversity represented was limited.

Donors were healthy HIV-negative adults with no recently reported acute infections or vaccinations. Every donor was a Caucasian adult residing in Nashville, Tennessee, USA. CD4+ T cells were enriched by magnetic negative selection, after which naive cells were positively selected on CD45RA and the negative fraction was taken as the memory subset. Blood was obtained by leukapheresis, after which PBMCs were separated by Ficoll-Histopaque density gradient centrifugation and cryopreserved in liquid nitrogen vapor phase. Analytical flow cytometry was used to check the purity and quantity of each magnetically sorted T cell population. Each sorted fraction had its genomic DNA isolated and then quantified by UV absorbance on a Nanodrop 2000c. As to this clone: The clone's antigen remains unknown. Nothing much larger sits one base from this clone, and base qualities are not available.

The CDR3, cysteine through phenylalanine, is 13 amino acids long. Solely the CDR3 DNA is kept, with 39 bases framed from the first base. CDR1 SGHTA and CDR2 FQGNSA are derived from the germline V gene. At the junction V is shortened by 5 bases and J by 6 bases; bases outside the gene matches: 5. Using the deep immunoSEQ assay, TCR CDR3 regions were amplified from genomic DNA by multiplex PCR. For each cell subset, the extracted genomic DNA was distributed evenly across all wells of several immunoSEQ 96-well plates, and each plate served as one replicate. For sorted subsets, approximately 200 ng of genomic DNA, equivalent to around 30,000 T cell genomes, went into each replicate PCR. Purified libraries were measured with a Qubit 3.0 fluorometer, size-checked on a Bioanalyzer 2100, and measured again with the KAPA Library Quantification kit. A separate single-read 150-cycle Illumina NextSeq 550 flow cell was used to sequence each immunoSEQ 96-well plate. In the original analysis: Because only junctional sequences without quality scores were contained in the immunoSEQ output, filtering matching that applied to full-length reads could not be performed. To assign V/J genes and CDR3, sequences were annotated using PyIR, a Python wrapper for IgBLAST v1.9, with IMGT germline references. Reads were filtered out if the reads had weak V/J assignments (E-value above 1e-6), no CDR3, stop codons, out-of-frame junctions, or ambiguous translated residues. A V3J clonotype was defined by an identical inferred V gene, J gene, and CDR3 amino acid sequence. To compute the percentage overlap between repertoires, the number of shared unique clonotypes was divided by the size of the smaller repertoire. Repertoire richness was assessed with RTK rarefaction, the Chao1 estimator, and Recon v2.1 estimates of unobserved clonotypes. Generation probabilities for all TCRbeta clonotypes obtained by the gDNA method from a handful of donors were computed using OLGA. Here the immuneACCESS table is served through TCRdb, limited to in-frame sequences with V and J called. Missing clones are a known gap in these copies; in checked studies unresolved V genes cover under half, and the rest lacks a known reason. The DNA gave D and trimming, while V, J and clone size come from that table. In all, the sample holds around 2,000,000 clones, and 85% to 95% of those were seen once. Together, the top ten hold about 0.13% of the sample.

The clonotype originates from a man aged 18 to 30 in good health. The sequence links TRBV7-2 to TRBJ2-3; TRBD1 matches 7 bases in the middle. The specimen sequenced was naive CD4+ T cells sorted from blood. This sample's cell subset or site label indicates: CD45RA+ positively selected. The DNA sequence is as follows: TGTGCCAGCAGCATAGACAGGGCCGATACGCAGTATTTT. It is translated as CASSIDRADTQYF.